These T cell receptor beta chains were read from a single sample in a study of cytomegalovirus exposure and HLA in healthy donors. Data came from immunoSEQ multiplex PCR; TCRdb stores just in-frame clones and leaves some out. This table holds around 130,000 clones, about two thirds found once. Input material: PBMCs. These receptor sequences come from an older woman in good health and CMV-seropositive. Both conserved end residues are part of each CDR3. Each record gives: V gene, J gene, D gene, clone size, CDR3 DNA, CDR3 protein. The D gene is left open where the match is weak. Size tells how often a clone was seen (once, few, many) or the class of an expanded clone, and some rows leave it out.

>TRBV18|TRBJ1-1|TRBD1|-
TGTGCCAGCTCACTGGGGGTACAGGGGACTGAAGCTTTCTTT
CASSLGVQGTEAFF
>TRBV5-1|TRBJ1-4|-|-
TGCGCCAGCAGCTTGGCCCCCGCAACTAATGAAAAACTGTTTTTT
CASSLAPATNEKLFF
>TRBV2|TRBJ1-6|-|few
TGTGCCAGCAGTGGGACAGTTAATTCACCCCTCCACTTT
CASSGTVNSPLHF
>TRBV7-3|TRBJ2-1|TRBD2|few
TGTGCCAGCAGCTTATGGACTAGCGACAAGAGTGAGCAGTTCTTC
CASSLWTSDKSEQFF
>TRBV29-1|TRBJ2-2|-|-
TGCAGCGTCGGAACAGGGTTGGGGGAGCTGTTTTTT
CSVGTGLGELFF
>TRBV7-9|TRBJ2-3|-|once
TGTGCCAGCAGCTTAGAACGGGGTTCGACAGATACGCAGTATTTT
CASSLERGSTDTQYF
>TRBV19|TRBJ2-1|TRBD2|-
TGTGCCTCGACCACGGGGGGGAATTTCAATGAGCAGTTCTTC
CASTTGGNFNEQFF
>TRBV18|TRBJ1-1|-|-
TGTGCCAGCTCACCAGCCGGGGGGGGCAACACTGAAGCTTTCTTT
CASSPAGGGNTEAFF
>TRBV2|TRBJ1-5|-|-
TGTGCCAGCAAGGGGACAACGGGCAATCAGCCCCAGCATTTT
CASKGTTGNQPQHF
>TRBV7-8|TRBJ2-7|TRBD1|-
TGTGCCAGCAGGGACAGGGAATACGACGAGCAGTACTTC
CASRDREYDEQYF
>TRBV5-4|TRBJ1-2|TRBD1|-
TGTGCCAGCAGCGGGACAGCTAACTATGGCTACACCTTC
CASSGTANYGYTF
>TRBV9|TRBJ1-1|TRBD1|few
TGTGCCAGCAATCAGGGGGCGACGGGAACTGAAGCTTTCTTT
CASNQGATGTEAFF
>TRBV18|TRBJ2-7|-|-
TGTGCCAGCTCACCACCAGCAGGGGCGGCCTACGAGCAGTACTTC
CASSPPAGAAYEQYF
>TRBV19|TRBJ1-1|-|-
TGTGCCAGTAGGGCAGGAGGAGCGAACACTGAAGCTTTCTTT
CASRAGGANTEAFF
>TRBV6-1|TRBJ2-7|TRBD2|-
TGTGCCACCGCGGGGGAAACCTACGAGCAGTACTTC
CATAGETYEQYF
>TRBV10-1|TRBJ2-1|TRBD2|-
TGCGCCAGCAGTGAGTCCGGCGGGGGGGGTAATGAGCAGTTCTTC
CASSESGGGGNEQFF
>TRBV28|TRBJ1-4|-|-
TGTGCCAGCAGTTTGGTCGCGTCAGGGGTTGAAAAACTGTTTTTT
CASSLVASGVEKLFF
>TRBV7-3|TRBJ2-7|-|-
TGTGCCAGCAGCCACCCGGCCTCCAGGGGGAGGTCCTACGAGCAGTACTTC
CASSHPASRGRSYEQYF
>TRBV10-3|TRBJ1-2|-|-
TGTGCCATCAGGAGGGAGTCGTCTGGCGGCTACACCTTC
CAIRRESSGGYTF
>TRBV28|TRBJ1-5|TRBD1|once
TGTGCCAGCAGGGGACAGGGGCCCAATCAGCCCCAGCATTTT
CASRGQGPNQPQHF
>TRBV5-1|TRBJ1-6|TRBD1|-
TGCGCCAGCAGCTTGGGGCCCCCAGGGGGCGGTTCACCCCTCCACTTT
CASSLGPPGGGSPLHF
>TRBV18|TRBJ2-2|-|-
TGTGCCAGCTCACCAGCGGGGGCTCGGGACGGGGAGCTGTTTTTT
CASSPAGARDGELFF
>TRBV6-5|TRBJ2-3|TRBD1|-
TGTGCCAGCAGTTTCTTGGACAGGGGGCTAGATACGCAGTATTTT
CASSFLDRGLDTQYF
>TRBV11-3|TRBJ2-1|TRBD1|-
TGTGCCAGCAGCTTAGGGGACAGGGTTAACAATGATCAGTTCTTC
CASSLGDRVNNDQFF
>TRBV7-6|TRBJ1-6|-|-
TGTGCCAGCAGCGCCACAACGGGGGATTCACCCCTCCACTTT
CASSATTGDSPLHF
>TRBV27|TRBJ1-4|TRBD1|-
TGTGCCAGCAGTTTATCGGGACAGAGTAATGAAAAACTGTTTTTT
CASSLSGQSNEKLFF
>TRBV6-5|TRBJ2-7|TRBD1|-
TGTGCCAGCAGCGTTGGGACAGGGGCAACCTACGAGCAGTACTTC
CASSVGTGATYEQYF
>TRBV5-3|TRBJ1-2|TRBD1|-
TGTGCCAGAAGCCCCACCTTCCGGACAGGCGGCTACACCTTC
CARSPTFRTGGYTF
>TRBV4-1|TRBJ1-4|TRBD1|-
TGCGCCAGCAGCCCGACAGGGGTTAATGAAAAACTGTTTTTT
CASSPTGVNEKLFF
>TRBV6-1|TRBJ2-7|-|few
TGTGCCAGCACCTCTGGGGGGGGCCTCTCCTACGAGCAGTACTTC
CASTSGGGLSYEQYF
>TRBV6-4|TRBJ1-5|-|-
TGTGCCAGCTCTTTAGGTGGGGGCCAGCCCCAGCATTTT
CASSLGGGQPQHF
>TRBV9|TRBJ2-7|-|-
TGTGCCAGCAGCTACCTAGGGGAAGGCTACGAGCAGTACTTC
CASSYLGEGYEQYF
>TRBV7-9|TRBJ1-1|-|-
TGTTCCAGCAGACGAACGGGGAACACTGAAGCTTTCTTT
CSSRRTGNTEAFF
>TRBV27|TRBJ1-5|-|-
TGTGCCAGCAGTTCCCTCGGGGGGAGCAATCAGCCCCAGCATTTT
CASSSLGGSNQPQHF
>TRBV27|TRBJ2-1|-|once
TGTGCCAGCAGTGTCGGGGGAGCCTACAATGAGCAGTTCTTC
CASSVGGAYNEQFF
>TRBV9|TRBJ2-7|-|-
TGTGCCAGCAGCGTAATGGACACCCGGACCGAGCAGTACTTC
CASSVMDTRTEQYF
>TRBV29-1|TRBJ2-7|TRBD1|once
TGCAGCGTTGACTTTGCGGGACAGGGAGCCGAGCAGTACTTC
CSVDFAGQGAEQYF
>TRBV6-5|TRBJ1-2|-|-
TGTGCCAGCAGTTACTCACCAGGCAGAGGCTACACCTTC
CASSYSPGRGYTF
>TRBV29-1|TRBJ2-3|TRBD2|-
TGCAGCGTTGTGCGCGGGGGTGGGTCAGATACGCAGTATTTT
CSVVRGGGSDTQYF
>TRBV7-3|TRBJ1-1|-|-
TGTGCCAGCAGCACTGCTTGGGGGGTGGCCACTGAAGCTTTCTTT
CASSTAWGVATEAFF
>TRBV27|TRBJ1-6|-|-
TGTGCCAGCAGTTTAGAGGGGACAACCTATAATTCACCCCTCCACTTT
CASSLEGTTYNSPLHF
>TRBV9|TRBJ1-2|-|once
TGTGCCAGCAGCGTGGGGGGGAACTATGGCTACACCTTC
CASSVGGNYGYTF
>TRBV5-5|TRBJ2-1|TRBD2|-
TGTGCCAGCAGCCAGACTAGCGACTCCTACAATGAGCAGTTCTTC
CASSQTSDSYNEQFF
>TRBV5-1|TRBJ2-4|TRBD1|few
TGCGCCAGCAGCTTGGAACCGGGACAGAAAAACATTCAGTACTTC
CASSLEPGQKNIQYF
>TRBV6-5|TRBJ2-7|TRBD1|-
TGTGCCAGCAGTCGACCCGGGACAGGGGTCTACGAGCAGTACTTC
CASSRPGTGVYEQYF